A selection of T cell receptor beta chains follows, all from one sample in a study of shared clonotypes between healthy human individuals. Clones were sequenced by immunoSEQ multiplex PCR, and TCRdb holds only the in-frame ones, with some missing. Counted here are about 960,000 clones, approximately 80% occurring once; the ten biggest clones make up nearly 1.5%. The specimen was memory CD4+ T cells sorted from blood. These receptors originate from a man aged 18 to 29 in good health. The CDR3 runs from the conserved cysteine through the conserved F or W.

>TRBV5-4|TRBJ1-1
CASSLDSQEAFF
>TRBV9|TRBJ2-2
CASSPRTGGSPGELFF
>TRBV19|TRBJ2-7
CASSIGGQPKDYEQYF
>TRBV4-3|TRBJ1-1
CASSQEIRVDTEAFF
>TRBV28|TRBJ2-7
CASSLLTSGGPQQYF
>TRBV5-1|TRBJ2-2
CASSLTPGAYTGELFF
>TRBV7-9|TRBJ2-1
CASSYGGEGSREQFF
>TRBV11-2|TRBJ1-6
CASRGGRSSYNSPLHF
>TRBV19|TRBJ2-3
CASIDRNTDTQYF
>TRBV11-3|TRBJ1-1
CASSPGLGTEAFF
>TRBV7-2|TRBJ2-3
CASSAIDTQYF
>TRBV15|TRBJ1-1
CATSRGQGAEAFF
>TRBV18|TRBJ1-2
CASSAWSADYGYTF
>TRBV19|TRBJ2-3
CASSPRTGGADTQYF
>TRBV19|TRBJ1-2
CASSGGPSKDYGYTF
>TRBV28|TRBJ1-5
CASSRGTNQPQHF
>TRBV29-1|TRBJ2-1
CSNLGQGTNEQFF
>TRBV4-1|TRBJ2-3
CASSQDLAAGARTDTQYF
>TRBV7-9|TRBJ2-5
CASSLDQGETQYF
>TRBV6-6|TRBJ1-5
CASGTGGRHSNQPQHF
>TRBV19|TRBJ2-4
CASRIFGGGIQYF
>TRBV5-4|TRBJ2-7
CASSPGPGNYEQYF
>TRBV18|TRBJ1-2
CASSPRDKGDYGYTF
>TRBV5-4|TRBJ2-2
CASSVQGRANTGELFF
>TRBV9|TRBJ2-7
CASTPGGTHTYEQYF
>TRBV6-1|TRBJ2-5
CASRAGFQETQYF
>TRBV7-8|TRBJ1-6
CASSSLDRSNSPLHF
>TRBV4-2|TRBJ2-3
CASSQEGGLPDTQYF
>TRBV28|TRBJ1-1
CASIPYPRAEAFF
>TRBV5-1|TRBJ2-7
CASSLIAGGPYEQYF
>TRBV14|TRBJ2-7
CASSQVTGAYEQYF
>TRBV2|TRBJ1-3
CASSNTGYSGNTIYF